This T cell receptor beta chain appears in the sequencing data of a study of blood T cell repertoires in COVID-19. Produced via immunoSEQ multiplex PCR; TCRdb's table is partial and in-frame only. The sample has 150,000 to 200,000 clones; 82% are singletons. The CDR3 covers 14 residues. V was cut by 3 bases and J by 6 bases, with 12 bases left in between. The V gene's germline CDR1 is MNHEY and CDR2 SMNVEV (reference sequence). The chain couples TRBV27 to TRBJ2-1; D not certain. The sample taken for sequencing was PBMCs or T cells enriched from blood (not recorded which). This TCR was sampled from a woman in her fifties or sixties with acute COVID-19. The CDR3 here is CASSFRVSPNEQFF. CDR3 nucleotides: TGTGCCAGCAGTTTCCGGGTATCACCCAATGAGCAGTTCTTC.